A selection of T cell receptor beta chains follows, all from one sample in a study of blood T cell repertoires in COVID-19. This table comes from immunoSEQ multiplex PCR, and its TCRdb copy is limited to in-frame clones, with some not included. Seen here are hundreds of thousands of clones, over 70% observed once, and the top ten hold approximately 9%. Material for sequencing was peripheral blood. The receptor set was obtained from a human donor in a cohort sampled during active COVID-19. Both conserved end residues are part of each CDR3. The D gene is left open where the match is weak. Clone size is shown for a subset of rows, as once, few, many or a class of expanded clone.

>TRBJ1-4|TRBV28|-|-
TGTGCCTGCGGAGGGCTGCAGACTAATGAAAAACTGTTTTTT
CACGGLQTNEKLFF
>TRBJ2-7|TRBV19|-|TRBD2
TGTGCCAGTAGTAGGGAGCAGGGAGGGCCCTCCTACGAGCAGTACTTC
CASSREQGGPSYEQYF
>TRBJ1-6|TRBV5-4|-|TRBD1
TGTGCCAGCAGCTTGGGCACAGGGGGCAACTATAATTCACCCCTCCACTTT
CASSLGTGGNYNSPLHF
>TRBJ1-3|TRBV5-1|-|-
TGCGCCAGCAGCTCCCCGACGAGGGGAGGGTCTGGAAACACCATATATTTT
CASSSPTRGGSGNTIYF
>TRBJ1-1|TRBV7-3|once|-
TGTGCCAGCAGCTTCGAGGCGAACACTGAAGCTTTCTTT
CASSFEANTEAFF
>TRBJ2-3|TRBV7-9|-|TRBD2
TGTGCCAGCAGTTTACTTAGCGGGAGCGGATATTTT
CASSLLSGSGYF
>TRBJ2-2|TRBV7-3|-|-
TGTGCCAGCAGCCACCCGGCGGGTTTCGGCACCGGGGAGCTGTTTTTT
CASSHPAGFGTGELFF
>TRBJ1-5|TRBV28|once|TRBD1
TGTGCCAGCAGTGTTCCGACAGGGGGCCGGAGCCAGCCCCAGCATTTT
CASSVPTGGRSQPQHF
>TRBJ1-1|TRBV6-1|once|-
TGTGCCAGCAGTGAATCCGCGCTAGGTAAAGCTTTCTTT
CASSESALGKAFF
>TRBJ2-3|TRBV7-6|-|-
TGTGCCAGCAGCTTATACCCCAGCGGAGGCACAGATACGCAGTATTTT
CASSLYPSGGTDTQYF
>TRBJ1-2|TRBV2|few|TRBD1
TGTGCCAGCAATTTACAGGGACAGGGCTACACCTTC
CASNLQGQGYTF
>TRBJ2-3|TRBV9|-|TRBD2
TGTGCCAGCAGCGCCCGACGGACTAGCGGCACAGATACGCAGTATTTT
CASSARRTSGTDTQYF
>TRBJ2-1|TRBV5-4|-|TRBD2
TGTGCCAGCAGCGCCGGGACTAGCTCCGTGTATGAGCAGTTCTTC
CASSAGTSSVYEQFF
>TRBJ2-3|TRBV3-1/TRBV3-2|-|TRBD2
TGTGCCAGCAGCCAAGATTGGAGTCGCGGGGGGGAAGATACGCAGTATTTT
CASSQDWSRGGEDTQYF
>TRBJ2-5|TRBV2|-|-
TGTGCCAGCAAAAAACAATCAGGGGTGCAAGAGACCCAGTACTTC
CASKKQSGVQETQYF
>TRBJ2-7|TRBV7-2|-|TRBD2
TGTGCCAGCAGCTTAGGAGGACCGGGACTAGCGGCTTTC
CASSLGGPGLAAF
>TRBJ1-5|TRBV15|-|TRBD1
TGTGCCACCAGCAGGCCGGGACAGACCAATCAGCCCCAGCATTTT
CATSRPGQTNQPQHF
>TRBJ2-2|TRBV7-9|-|-
TGTGCCAGCAGCTTAAACCGATTGACAGTGACCGGGGAGCTGTTTTTT
CASSLNRLTVTGELFF
>TRBJ2-1|TRBV9|-|TRBD1
TGTGCCAGCAGCGTAGCTAGGGGACAGGGCAGGGGTGAGCAGTTCTTC
CASSVARGQGRGEQFF
>TRBJ2-3|TRBV27|-|TRBD2
TGTGCCAGCAGTTTATTAGGTAGCGGGGACCGTGATACGCAGTATTTT
CASSLLGSGDRDTQYF
>TRBJ2-7|TRBV27|-|-
TGTGCCAGCAGTTTAGGGGCCCACTACGAGCAGTACTTC
CASSLGAHYEQYF
>TRBJ1-5|TRBV7-2|-|TRBD1
TGTGCCAGCAGCTTGGGGACAGCCAATCAGCCCCAGCATTTT
CASSLGTANQPQHF
>TRBJ1-5|TRBV10-2|-|TRBD1
TGCGCCAGCAGTGAGTACGACAGGGGTAATCAGCCCCAGCATTTT
CASSEYDRGNQPQHF
>TRBJ1-2|TRBV2|-|TRBD1
TGTGCCAGCAGCTCCACTTACAGGGGTGGTGGCTACACCTTC
CASSSTYRGGGYTF
>TRBJ2-3|TRBV7-2|few|TRBD2
TGTGCCAGCAAGGGAGATAGCGGGACCCTGCTCGTAGATACGCAGTATTTT
CASKGDSGTLLVDTQYF
>TRBJ2-2|TRBV9|-|-
TGTGCCAGCAGCGTAGGGTTAGCGGCTGCGTTGGGGACCGGGGAGCTGTTTTTT
CASSVGLAAALGTGELFF
>TRBJ1-5|TRBV19|-|-
TGTGCCAGTTCTTATAGCAATCAGCCCCAGCATTTT
CASSYSNQPQHF
>TRBJ2-5|TRBV5-1|-|-
TGCGCCAGCAGCTTGGTCCAGGGCCCTACAGCATTGTACCAAGAGACCCAGTACTTC
CASSLVQGPTALYQETQYF
>TRBJ2-2|TRBV3-1/TRBV3-2|-|TRBD2
TGTGCCAGCAGCCTTCTAGCGGGGACCGGGGAGCTGTTTTTT
CASSLLAGTGELFF
>TRBJ1-2|TRBV19|-|TRBD1
TGTGCCAGTAGTTCACGGACAGGGGGAGGCGATGGCTACACCTTC
CASSSRTGGGDGYTF
>TRBJ2-5|TRBV7-9|-|-
TGTGCCAGCAGCTTCGGGTCGGAGACCCAGTACTTC
CASSFGSETQYF
>TRBJ2-1|TRBV10-3|-|-
TGTGCCATCAGTGAGTCGGGCAGGGGATTCGGCAATGAGCAGTTCTTC
CAISESGRGFGNEQFF
>TRBJ2-5|TRBV12-5|-|-
TGTGCTAGTGGTTTGGCCTTACAAGAGACCCAGTACTTC
CASGLALQETQYF
>TRBJ2-1|TRBV6-2/TRBV6-3|-|-
TGTGCCAGCAGTTACTGGGGAGGTGGTGAGCAGTTCTTC
CASSYWGGGEQFF
>TRBJ2-7|TRBV23-1|-|TRBD2
TGCGCCAGCAGTGAACGCACTAGCGGGGAGCAGTACTTC
CASSERTSGEQYF
>TRBJ1-1|TRBV18|-|-
TGTGCCAGCTCACCCGGAGAAAGGACTGAAGCTTTCTTT
CASSPGERTEAFF
>TRBJ1-2|TRBV18|-|-
TGTGCCAGCTCAGAGAGATTGCCAGGGGCAGACTATGGCTACACCTTC
CASSERLPGADYGYTF
>TRBJ2-7|TRBV25-1|-|TRBD2
TGTGCCAGCAGCGCCACTAGCGGGAGGTACTACGAGCAGTACTTC
CASSATSGRYYEQYF
>TRBJ1-3|TRBV27|-|-
TGTGCCAGCAGTTTCCCGGGACATGTACTCTCTGGAAACACCATATATTTT
CASSFPGHVLSGNTIYF
>TRBJ2-3|TRBV6-6|-|TRBD2
TGTGCCAGCAGCCGGAACACTCCGGGGACTAGCGGGGGGGCAAGAGATACGCAGTATTTT
CASSRNTPGTSGGARDTQYF
>TRBJ2-7|TRBV7-6|-|-
TGTGCCAGCAGCTTAGCGGGCAGGGAAAGCGAGCAGTACTTC
CASSLAGRESEQYF
>TRBJ2-7|TRBV6-5|-|-
TGTGCCAGCAGAGACTCAGCTATCTACGAGCAGTACTTC
CASRDSAIYEQYF
>TRBJ2-7|TRBV4-3|once|TRBD1
TGCGCCAGCAGCCACCTAAGGGGACAGGGCCACGAGCAGTACTTC
CASSHLRGQGHEQYF
>TRBJ2-1|TRBV6-5|-|-
TGTGCCAGCAGTTACTCAAGGGGGATACGGCACGGTGAGCAGTTCTTC
CASSYSRGIRHGEQFF
>TRBJ1-3|TRBV19|many|TRBD1
TGTGCCAGCCATACAGGGGCGATAAGCTCTGGAAACACCATATATTTT
CASHTGAISSGNTIYF
>TRBJ1-4|TRBV18|-|TRBD1
TGTGCCAGCTCACCGACAGGGTTCAGGGAAAAACTGTTTTTT
CASSPTGFREKLFF
>TRBJ1-1|TRBV28|-|-
TGTGCCAGCAGTTTATCAACAATTCAGGGAACTGAAGCTTTCTTT
CASSLSTIQGTEAFF
>TRBJ2-7|TRBV4-2|few|TRBD1
TGTGCCAGCAGCCAAGTTACCGGACAGGGGAAATACGAGCAGTACTTC
CASSQVTGQGKYEQYF
>TRBJ2-1|TRBV5-1|-|-
TGCGCCAGCAGCCCCGGGGGGGGGACAGTTTTGTTCTTC
CASSPGGGTVLFF
>TRBJ2-7|TRBV6-6|-|-
TGTGCCAGCAGCCCACAGGGCTACGAGCAGTACTTC
CASSPQGYEQYF
>TRBJ1-2|TRBV9|-|TRBD1
TGTGCCAGCAGCGTCCCCCCTCAGGGGGCGTTGGGCGGCTACACCTTC
CASSVPPQGALGGYTF
>TRBJ1-2|TRBV6-5|-|TRBD1
TGTGCCAGCGGAACTACAGGGGATCATGGCTACACCTTC
CASGTTGDHGYTF